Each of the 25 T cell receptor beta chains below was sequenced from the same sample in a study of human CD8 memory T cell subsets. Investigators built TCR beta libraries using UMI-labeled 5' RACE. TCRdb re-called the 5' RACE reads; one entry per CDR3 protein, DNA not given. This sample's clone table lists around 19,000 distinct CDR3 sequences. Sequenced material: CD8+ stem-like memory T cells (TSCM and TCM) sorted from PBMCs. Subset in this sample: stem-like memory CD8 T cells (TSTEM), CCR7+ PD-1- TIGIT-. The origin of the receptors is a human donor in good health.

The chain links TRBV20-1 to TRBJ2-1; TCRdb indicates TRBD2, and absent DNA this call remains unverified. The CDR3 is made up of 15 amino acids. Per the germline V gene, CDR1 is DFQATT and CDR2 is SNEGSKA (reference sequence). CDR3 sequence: CSAGSGSSPYNEQFF.

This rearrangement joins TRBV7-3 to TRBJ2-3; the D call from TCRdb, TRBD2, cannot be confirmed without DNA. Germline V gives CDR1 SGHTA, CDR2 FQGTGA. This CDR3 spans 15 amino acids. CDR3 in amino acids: CASSAGLASTDTQYF.

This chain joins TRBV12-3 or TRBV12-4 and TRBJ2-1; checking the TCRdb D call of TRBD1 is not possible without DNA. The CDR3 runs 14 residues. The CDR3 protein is CASSDGQAANEQFF.

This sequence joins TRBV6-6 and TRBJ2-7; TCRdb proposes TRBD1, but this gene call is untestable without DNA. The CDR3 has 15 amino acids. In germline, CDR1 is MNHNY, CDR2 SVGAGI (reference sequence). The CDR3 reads CASNAQGGDSYEQYF.

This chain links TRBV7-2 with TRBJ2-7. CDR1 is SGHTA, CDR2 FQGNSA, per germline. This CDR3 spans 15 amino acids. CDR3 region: CASSQELGMTYEQYF.

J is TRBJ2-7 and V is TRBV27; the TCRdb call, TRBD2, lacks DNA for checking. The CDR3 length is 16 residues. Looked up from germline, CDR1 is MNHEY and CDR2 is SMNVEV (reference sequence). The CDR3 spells CASSLSIGRAGYEQYF.

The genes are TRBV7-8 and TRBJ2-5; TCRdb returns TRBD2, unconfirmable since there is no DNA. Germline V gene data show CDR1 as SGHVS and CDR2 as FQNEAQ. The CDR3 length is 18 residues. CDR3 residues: CASSATTLGGERSETQYF.

CDR3 region: CASSLQRNTEAFF. This chain links TRBV28 with TRBJ1-1. This CDR3 is built from 13 residues. Germline V gives CDR1 MDHEN, CDR2 SYDVKM.

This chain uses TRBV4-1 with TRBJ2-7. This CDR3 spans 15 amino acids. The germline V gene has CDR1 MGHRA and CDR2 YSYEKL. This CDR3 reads CASSQDRDGTYEQYF.

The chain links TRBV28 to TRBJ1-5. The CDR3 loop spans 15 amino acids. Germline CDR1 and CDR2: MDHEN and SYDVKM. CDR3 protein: CASSLAGRAGQPQHF.

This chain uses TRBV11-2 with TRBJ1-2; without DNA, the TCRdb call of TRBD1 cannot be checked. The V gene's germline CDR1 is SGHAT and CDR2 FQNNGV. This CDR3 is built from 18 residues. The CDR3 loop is CASSTSTGAQPPNYGYTF.

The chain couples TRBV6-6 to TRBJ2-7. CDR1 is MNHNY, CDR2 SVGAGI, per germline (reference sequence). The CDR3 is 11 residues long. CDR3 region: CASSRDYEQYF.

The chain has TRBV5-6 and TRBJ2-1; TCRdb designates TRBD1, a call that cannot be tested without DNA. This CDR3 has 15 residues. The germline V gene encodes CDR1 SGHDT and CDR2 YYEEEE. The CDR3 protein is CASSQNRDRGNEQFF.

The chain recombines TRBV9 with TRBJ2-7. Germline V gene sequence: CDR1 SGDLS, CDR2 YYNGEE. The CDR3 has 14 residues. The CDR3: CASSVYPEYYEQYF. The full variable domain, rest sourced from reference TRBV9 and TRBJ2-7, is DSGVTQTPKHLITATGQRVTLRCSPRSGDLSVYWYQQSLDQGLQFLIQYYNGEERAKGNILERFSAQQFPDLHSELNLSSLELGDSALYFCASSVYPEYYEQYFGPGTRLTVT.

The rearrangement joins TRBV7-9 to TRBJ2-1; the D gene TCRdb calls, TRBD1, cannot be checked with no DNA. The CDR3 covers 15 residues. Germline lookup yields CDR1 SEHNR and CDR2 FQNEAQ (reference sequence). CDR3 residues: CASSLAGASYNEQFF. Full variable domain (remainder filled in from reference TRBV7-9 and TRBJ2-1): DTGVSQNPRHKITKRGQNVTFRCDPISEHNRLYWYRQTLGQGPEFLTYFQNEAQLEKSRLLSDRFSAERPKGSFSTLEIQRTEQGDSAMYLCASSLAGASYNEQFFGPGTRLTVL.

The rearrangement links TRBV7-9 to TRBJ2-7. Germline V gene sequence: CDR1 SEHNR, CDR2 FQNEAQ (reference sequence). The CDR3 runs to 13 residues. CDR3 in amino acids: CASELSGTYEQYF.

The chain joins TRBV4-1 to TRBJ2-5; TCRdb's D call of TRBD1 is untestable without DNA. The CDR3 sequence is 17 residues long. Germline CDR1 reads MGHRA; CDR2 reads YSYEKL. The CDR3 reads CASSQEIDMGQQETQYF.

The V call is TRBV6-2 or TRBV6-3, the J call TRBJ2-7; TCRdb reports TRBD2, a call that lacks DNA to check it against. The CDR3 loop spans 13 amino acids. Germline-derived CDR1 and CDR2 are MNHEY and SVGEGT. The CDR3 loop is CATAQEGSYEQYF.

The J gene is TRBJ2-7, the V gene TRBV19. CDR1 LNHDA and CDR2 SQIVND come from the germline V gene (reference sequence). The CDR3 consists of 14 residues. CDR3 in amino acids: CASSIKPISYEQYF.

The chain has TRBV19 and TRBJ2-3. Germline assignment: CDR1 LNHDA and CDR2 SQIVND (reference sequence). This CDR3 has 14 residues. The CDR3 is CASSENPGTDTQYF.

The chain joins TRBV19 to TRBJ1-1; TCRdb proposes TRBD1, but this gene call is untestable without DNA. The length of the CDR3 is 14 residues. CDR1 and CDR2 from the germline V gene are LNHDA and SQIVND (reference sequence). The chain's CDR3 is CASSIAGRNTEAFF.

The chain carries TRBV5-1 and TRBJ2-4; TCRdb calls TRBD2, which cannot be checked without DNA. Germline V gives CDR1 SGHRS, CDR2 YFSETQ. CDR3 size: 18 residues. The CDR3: CASSLSSVGGQKINIQYF.

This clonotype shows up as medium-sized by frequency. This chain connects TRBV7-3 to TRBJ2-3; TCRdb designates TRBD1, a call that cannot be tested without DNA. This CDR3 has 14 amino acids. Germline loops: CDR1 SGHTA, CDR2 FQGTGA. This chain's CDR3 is CASSGGTIGDTQYF.

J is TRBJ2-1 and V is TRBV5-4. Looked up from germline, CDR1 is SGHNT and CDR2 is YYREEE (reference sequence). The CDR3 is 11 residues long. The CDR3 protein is CASSFGREQFF. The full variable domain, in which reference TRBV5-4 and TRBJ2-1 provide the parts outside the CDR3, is ETGVTQSPTHLIKTRGQQVTLRCSSQSGHNTVSWYQQALGQGPQFIFQYYREEENGRGNFPPRFSGLQFPNYSSELNVNALELDDSALYLCASSFGREQFFGPGTRLTVL.

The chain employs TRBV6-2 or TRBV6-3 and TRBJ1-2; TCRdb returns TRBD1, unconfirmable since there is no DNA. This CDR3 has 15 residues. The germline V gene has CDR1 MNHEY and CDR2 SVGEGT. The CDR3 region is CASSLQGSGFDGYTF.